These 16 T cell receptor beta chains came from one sample sequenced in a study of shared clonotypes between healthy human individuals. Assay: immunoSEQ multiplex PCR; the TCRdb copy retains only in-frame clones and omits some. The table has more than 2 million clones, approximately 94% seen once; the top ten hold 0.13%. Source material: naive CD4+ T cells sorted from blood. Subset here: CD45RA+ positively selected. Source of these receptors: a man younger than 30 in good health.

The genes are TRBV11-2 and TRBJ2-7, with D perhaps being TRBD1 or TRBD2 (5 bases each). Trimming took off 5 bases at V and 6 bases at J, with 17 bases between the two ends. In germline, CDR1 is SGHAT, CDR2 FQNNGV. The CDR3 contains 14 residues. DNA of the CDR3: TGTGCCAGCAGCAATTCCGGGACCCCTCTCGAGCAGTACTTC. Encoded protein: CASSNSGTPLEQYF.

The chain carries TRBV6-5 and TRBJ1-4; no definite D call. Germline V CDR1 and CDR2: MNHEY, SVGAGI. This CDR3 spans 14 amino acids. The V gene lost 2 bases and the J gene lost 5 bases, with 9 bases spanning the gap. CDR3 nucleotides: TGTGCCAGCAGTTACGGCGGAATAAATGAAAAACTGTTTTTT. This codes for CASSYGGINEKLFF.

The rearrangement uses TRBV6-6 and TRBJ2-3; perhaps D is TRBD1 or TRBD2 (5 bases each). This CDR3 spans 13 amino acids. V was shortened by 0 bases and J by 4 bases, with 5 bases between the two germline ends. Looked up from germline, CDR1 is MNHNY and CDR2 is SVGAGI (reference sequence). CDR3 amino acids: CASSYSGADTQYF. In nucleotides, the CDR3 is TGTGCCAGCAGTTACTCGGGGGCAGATACGCAGTATTTT.

This chain uses TRBV5-4 with TRBJ2-3; 10 bases are shared with TRBD2. V lost 3 bases and J lost 2; bases outside the gene matches: 3. Germline V lookup: CDR1 SGHNT, CDR2 YYREEE (reference sequence). The CDR3 sequence is 15 residues long. CDR3 nucleotide sequence: TGTGCCAGCAGCTCGGGGACTAGCGCCACAGATACGCAGTATTTT. Translation gives CASSSGTSATDTQYF.

As to this clone: This specimen includes other DNA sequences encoding the same CDR3. The chain couples TRBV18 to TRBJ2-5; 7 bases are a match to TRBD1. This CDR3 is built from 14 residues. CDR1 is KGHSH and CDR2 is LQKENI in the germline V gene. V gave up 5 bases and J gave up 3 bases; unmatched junction bases: 6. The CDR3 bases are TGTGCCAGCTCATCGCGGACAGGAGAAGAGACCCAGTACTTC. Protein sequence: CASSSRTGEETQYF.

The chain is built from TRBV5-6 and TRBJ2-5, with 7 bases fitting TRBD2. The CDR3 consists of 16 residues. The V and J ends lost 1 base and 5 bases, in that order; junction bases with no gene match: 11. Germline loops: CDR1 SGHDT, CDR2 YYEEEE. The CDR3 loop is CASSLFRLATVETQYF. CDR3 DNA: TGTGCCAGCAGCTTGTTCCGACTAGCCACCGTGGAGACCCAGTACTTC.

CDR3 DNA: TGCGCCAGCAGCCGGACCGGCACTGAAGCTTTCTTT. Translation: CASSRTGTEAFF. This chain uses TRBV4-1 with TRBJ1-1; D uncertain. The germline gives CDR1 MGHRA, CDR2 YSYEKL. The CDR3 has 12 residues. Trimming took 4 bases from V and 4 from J, leaving 7 bases between them.

J is TRBJ2-4 and V is TRBV27, with 14 bases that match TRBD2. V was pared by 5 bases and J by 9 bases, with 15 bases of the junction left unmatched. Germline lookup yields CDR1 MNHEY and CDR2 SMNVEV (reference sequence). The CDR3 length is 18 residues. The CDR3 nucleotides read TGTGCCAGCAGTCGCCCAGGGACTAGCGGGAGCCCAAGGGCCATTCAGTACTTC. Residues: CASSRPGTSGSPRAIQYF.

This rearrangement joins TRBV7-2 to TRBJ2-1, with 9 bases matching TRBD2. Germline V gives CDR1 SGHTA, CDR2 FQGNSA. Trimming at V came to 3 bases and at J to 6 bases, leaving 6 bases not matched to a gene. CDR3 length: 15 amino acids. The CDR3 bases are TGTGCCAGCAGCTTCGTAGCGGGAGCGTCCAATGAGCAGTTCTTC. Its translation: CASSFVAGASNEQFF.

This chain uses TRBV4-2 with TRBJ2-5; 9 nucleotides align to TRBD2. From germline, CDR1 is LGHNA and CDR2 YNFKEQ. V lost 0 bases and J lost 5; bases outside the gene matches: 13. The CDR3 runs 18 residues. CDR3 sequence: CASSQDLSSGGEGETQYF. CDR3 bases: TGTGCCAGCAGCCAAGATCTGAGTAGCGGGGGCGAGGGGGAGACCCAGTACTTC.

In its sample, this clone was seen a few times. V gene TRBV20-1 combines with J gene TRBJ1-1; D is ambiguous. The V gene's germline CDR1 is DFQATT and CDR2 SNEGSKA (reference sequence). This CDR3 is 10 amino acids long. The DNA of the CDR3 is TGCAGCCAATGGAACACTGAAGCTTTCTTT. This translates into CSQWNTEAFF.

The genes are TRBV5-5 and TRBJ1-6, with unresolved D. The CDR3 sequence is 17 residues long. Trimming left V 0 bases short and J 10 bases short, with 20 bases between. Germline V gene lookup returns CDR1 SGHKS and CDR2 YYEKEE (reference sequence). The CDR3 spells CASSLESLVMKYSPLHF. Written as DNA, the CDR3 is TGTGCCAGCAGCTTGGAGTCTTTGGTCATGAAGTACTCACCCCTCCACTTT.

This CDR3 reads CASRTAGGQSSYEQYF. The CDR3 region has the DNA TGTGCCAGCAGGACCGCGGGGGGTCAAAGCTCCTACGAGCAGTACTTC. The chain carries TRBV27 and TRBJ2-7; 8 positions agree with TRBD2. The CDR3 covers 16 residues. Germline CDR1 MNHEY, CDR2 SMNVEV (reference sequence). V lost 6 bases and J lost 0; bases outside the gene matches: 10.

The genes are TRBV27 and TRBJ2-7; TRBD1 matches 7 bases. Germline lookup yields CDR1 MNHEY and CDR2 SMNVEV (reference sequence). The ends lost 7 bases at V and 7 bases at J; junction bases unmatched: 10. This CDR3 has 13 amino acids. CDR3 in amino acids: CASTPQGVGEQYF. CDR3 bases: TGTGCCAGCACGCCTCAGGGGGTGGGGGAGCAGTACTTC.

This chain links TRBV5-1 with TRBJ2-7; 12 positions agree with TRBD1. The CDR3 contains 16 residues. The germline CDR1 and CDR2 sequences are SGHRS and YFSETQ. Trimming removed 1 base from V and 5 bases from J; junction bases left unmatched: 7. Here the CDR3 reads CASSLTPGQGADEQYF. The CDR3 DNA sequence: TGCGCCAGCAGCTTGACTCCGGGACAGGGGGCAGACGAGCAGTACTTC. Full variable domain (outside the CDR3, taken from reference TRBV5-1 and TRBJ2-7): KAGVTQTPRYLIKTRGQQVTLSCSPISGHRSVSWYQQTPGQGLQFLFEYFSETQRNKGNFPGRFSGRQFSNSRSEMNVSTLELGDSALYLCASSLTPGQGADEQYFGPGTRLTVT.

The chain joins TRBV10-1 to TRBJ1-2; D gene unclear. Germline CDR1 and CDR2: WNHNN and SYGVQD (reference sequence). The germline V and J ends were trimmed by 3 bases and 3 bases, with 14 bases remaining between them. There are 15 residues in the CDR3. CDR3 loop: CASSDGGETDYGYTF. The CDR3 DNA reads TGCGCCAGCAGTGATGGCGGGGAAACCGACTATGGCTACACCTTC.